This T cell receptor beta chain was sequenced during a study of tumor-infiltrating lymphocytes in glioblastoma multiforme. Study-wide findings and caveats: Only one glioblastoma patient had TCR and mutation analysis.

With respect to this clonotype: Its antigen is as yet unknown.

TCR beta libraries were built from RNA through three nested multiplex PCR rounds using modified ARM-PCR. TCRB cDNA was made from around 0.46 ug total RNA. No unique molecular identifiers were described for these TCRB libraries. MiXCR was run by TCRdb on the multiplex PCR reads, yielding one entry per CDR3 protein. The table includes 13,000 or so distinct CDR3 sequences, 60% to 65% detected once. CDR1 SGHNT and CDR2 YENEEA come from the germline V gene. The CDR3 has 11 residues. The V end lost 3 bases, the J end lost 6 bases, and 4 bases lay between the germline ends. The clonotype was recovered from a male donor with glioblastoma. Sequenced: brain tumor tissue. The chain uses TRBV11-3 and TRBJ2-3; no firm D call. The CDR3 here is CASSFEDTQYF. The DNA of the CDR3 is TGTGCCAGCAGCTTCGAGGATACGCAGTATTTT.